These T cell receptor beta chains were read from a single sample in a study of cytomegalovirus exposure and HLA in healthy donors. The repertoire was sequenced with immunoSEQ multiplex PCR; TCRdb's copy has only in-frame clones and lacks some. The sample consists of around 100,000 clones, roughly 80% of them appearing once. What was sequenced was PBMCs. These TCRs come from a man aged 50 to 60 in good health and CMV-seropositive. Each CDR3 is given with its conserved first and last residue. D genes are given only for firm matches. Clone size is not always given. Where it is, it says once, few, many or a class for expanded clones.

d_gene,v_gene,len,j_gene,abundance,CDR3aa,CDR3nt
.,TRBV2,14,TRBJ2-5,.,CASSERWTEETQYF,TGTGCCAGCAGTGAAAGGTGGACAGAAGAGACCCAGTACTTC
TRBD1,TRBV18,13,TRBJ1-2,.,CASSIDREYGYTF,TGTGCCAGCTCTATAGACAGGGAGTATGGCTACACCTTC
.,TRBV9,13,TRBJ1-1,medium-sized,CASIGRGNTEAFF,TGTGCCAGCATAGGTAGGGGGAACACTGAAGCTTTCTTT
TRBD2,TRBV9,16,TRBJ2-1,.,CASSVRGVSSYNEQFF,TGTGCCAGCAGCGTACGGGGGGTATCCTCCTACAATGAGCAGTTCTTC
TRBD2,TRBV28,14,TRBJ2-1,.,CASSLAGGGHEQFF,TGTGCCAGCAGTTTAGCGGGAGGGGGCCATGAGCAGTTCTTC
.,TRBV6-4,12,TRBJ1-2,few,CASSDRGQGYTF,TGTGCCAGCAGTGACCGCGGACAGGGCTACACCTTC
.,TRBV28,14,TRBJ2-7,.,CASIGVAASGVPYF,TGTGCCAGCATCGGGGTCGCGGCCTCGGGAGTTCCGTACTTC
.,TRBV27,14,TRBJ1-2,.,CASSQIGGSYGYTF,TGTGCCAGCAGTCAAATTGGAGGGTCCTATGGCTACACCTTC
TRBD2,TRBV7-8,14,TRBJ2-1,.,CASRGGGGVHEQFF,TGTGCCAGCAGAGGGGGCGGGGGGGTTCATGAGCAGTTCTTC
TRBD1,TRBV7-9,16,TRBJ2-3,.,CASSLVMTGGKDTQYF,TGTGCCAGCAGCTTAGTGATGACAGGGGGTAAAGATACGCAGTATTTT
TRBD2,TRBV7-2,15,TRBJ2-7,.,CASSFLAGPTHEQYF,TGTGCCAGCAGCTTTCTAGCGGGCCCGACGCACGAGCAGTACTTC
.,TRBV30,15,TRBJ2-6,.,CAHGGPNSGANVLTF,TGTGCCCACGGGGGGCCTAACTCTGGGGCCAACGTCCTGACTTTC
.,TRBV28,16,TRBJ2-2,few,CASSLSGTLNTGELFF,TGTGCCAGCAGTTTATCTGGGACTCTGAACACCGGGGAGCTGTTTTTT
.,TRBV28,14,TRBJ1-6,.,CASSLTGNASPLHF,TGTGCCAGCAGTTTAACGGGGAATGCTTCACCCCTCCACTTT
TRBD1,TRBV5-1,16,TRBJ1-4,.,CASSWGRQGGNEKLFF,TGCGCCAGCAGCTGGGGGAGACAGGGTGGTAATGAAAAACTGTTTTTT
.,TRBV21-1,17,TRBJ2-2,.,CASSVRQGVTNTGELFF,TGTGCCAGCAGCGTACGACAGGGGGTTACGAACACCGGGGAGCTGTTTTTT
.,TRBV11-2,14,TRBJ2-7,.,CASSLDPGDAEQYF,TGTGCCAGCAGCTTAGATCCGGGAGATGCCGAGCAGTACTTC
TRBD1,TRBV6-5,14,TRBJ1-2,.,CASSYGDRGRGYTF,TGTGCCAGCAGTTACGGGGACAGGGGACGCGGCTACACCTTC
TRBD1,TRBV29-1,13,TRBJ1-1,.,CSVSTGGAGEAFF,TGCAGCGTATCGACAGGGGGCGCAGGAGAAGCTTTCTTT
TRBD1,TRBV9,13,TRBJ2-7,.,CASSPGTGYEQYF,TGTGCCAGCAGCCCTGGGACAGGGTACGAGCAGTACTTC
TRBD1,TRBV11-3,15,TRBJ2-3,.,CASSPGQLSTDTQYF,TGTGCCAGCAGCCCGGGACAGTTAAGCACAGATACGCAGTATTTT
.,TRBV27,15,TRBJ1-4,.,CASSSAPGLGEKLFF,TGTGCCAGCAGTTCCGCCCCAGGACTTGGTGAAAAACTGTTTTTT
TRBD2,TRBV27,18,TRBJ2-7,few,CASSSSSGGPYSTYEQYF,TGTGCCAGCAGTTCATCTAGCGGGGGCCCTTACTCAACCTACGAGCAGTACTTC
.,TRBV25-1,14,TRBJ2-2,.,CASRNMQGTGELFF,TGTGCCAGCAGAAACATGCAGGGGACCGGGGAGCTGTTTTTT
.,TRBV18,13,TRBJ2-7,.,CASSPRGSGEQYF,TGTGCCAGCTCACCCCGCGGGTCTGGCGAGCAGTACTTC
.,TRBV7-9,16,TRBJ2-3,.,CASSFRGSSSTDTQYF,TGTGCCAGCAGCTTCCGAGGCAGTTCTAGCACAGATACGCAGTATTTT
TRBD2,TRBV10-1,16,TRBJ2-5,.,CASSESRAGGPRTQYF,TGCGCCAGCAGTGAGTCGAGAGCGGGAGGGCCGAGGACCCAGTACTTC
TRBD2,TRBV18,12,TRBJ2-1,.,CASSLAGNEQFF,TGTGCCAGCTCGCTAGCGGGAAATGAGCAGTTCTTC
TRBD2,TRBV6-4,17,TRBJ2-1,.,CASSLQGGRPSNNEQFF,TGTGCCAGCAGCTTACAGGGCGGGAGGCCCTCTAACAATGAGCAGTTCTTC
.,TRBV5-6,13,TRBJ2-7,.,CASSHRRVHEQYF,TGTGCCAGCAGCCATCGCAGGGTCCACGAGCAGTACTTC
.,TRBV4-2,15,TRBJ1-2,.,CASSQDRTSGYGYTF,TGTGCCAGCAGCCAAGACCGGACATCGGGCTATGGCTACACCTTC
TRBD2,TRBV27,18,TRBJ2-2,.,CASSFSSGRAYNTGELFF,TGTGCCAGCAGTTTTTCTAGCGGGAGGGCCTATAACACCGGGGAGCTGTTTTTT
TRBD2,TRBV7-6,14,TRBJ2-7,.,CASSLGGLAYEQYF,TGTGCCAGCAGTTTGGGGGGACTAGCGTACGAGCAGTACTTC
.,TRBV11-2,15,TRBJ1-6,.,CASSQVGRNNSPLHF,TGTGCCAGCAGTCAAGTGGGCAGAAATAATTCACCCCTCCACTTT
.,TRBV6-1,12,TRBJ1-5,.,CASSEFGQPQHF,TGTGCCAGCAGTGAATTCGGTCAGCCCCAGCATTTT
TRBD1,TRBV6-5,13,TRBJ2-5,few,CASRPTGLETQYF,TGTGCCAGCAGACCGACAGGGTTAGAGACCCAGTACTTC
.,TRBV10-3,11,TRBJ2-5,few,CAISVGETQYF,TGTGCCATCAGTGTCGGAGAGACCCAGTACTTC
TRBD1,TRBV6-5,13,TRBJ2-1,.,CASTIPQGHEQFF,TGTGCCAGCACCATACCACAGGGGCATGAGCAGTTCTTC
.,TRBV5-8,11,TRBJ2-7,.,CASSLAYEQYF,TGTGCCAGCAGCTTAGCATACGAGCAGTACTTC
TRBD1,TRBV6-4,15,TRBJ2-7,.,CASSQTGTGSHEQYF,TGTGCCAGCAGCCAGACAGGGACAGGGTCGCACGAGCAGTACTTC
TRBD2,TRBV30,13,TRBJ2-5,.,CAWSRLAGETQYF,TGTGCCTGGAGTAGACTAGCGGGAGAGACCCAGTACTTC
TRBD2,TRBV7-9,18,TRBJ2-1,few,CASSLGLAGGSSYNEQFF,TGTGCCAGCAGCTTGGGACTAGCGGGAGGAAGCTCCTACAATGAGCAGTTCTTC
.,TRBV10-3,14,TRBJ2-7,.,CASRPTGNRREQYF,TGTGCATCGAGGCCAACAGGGAATAGACGCGAGCAGTACTTC
.,TRBV27,15,TRBJ2-7,.,CASSDQGGSSYEQYF,TGTGCCAGCAGTGATCAGGGGGGAAGCTCCTACGAGCAGTACTTC
TRBD1,TRBV14,19,TRBJ1-5,few,CASSQVANRGIWSNQPQHF,TGTGCCAGCAGCCAAGTCGCAAACAGGGGGATCTGGAGCAATCAGCCCCAGCATTTT
.,TRBV28,12,TRBJ2-7,.,CASSNTLAEQYF,TGTGCCAGCAGTAATACATTAGCCGAGCAGTACTTC
TRBD1,TRBV19,16,TRBJ2-7,.,CASSDTDTGTGDEQYF,TGTGCCAGTAGCGATACGGACACCGGGACAGGCGACGAGCAGTACTTC
.,TRBV28,12,TRBJ2-7,.,CASSPVAYEQYF,TGTGCCAGCAGCCCGGTCGCGTACGAGCAGTACTTC
TRBD1,TRBV25-1,12,TRBJ2-7,.,CASGQGAYEQYF,TGTGCCAGCGGACAGGGGGCCTACGAGCAGTACTTC
.,TRBV6-5,15,TRBJ1-4,.,CASSYSGTTNEKLFF,TGTGCCAGCAGTTACTCCGGGACAACTAATGAAAAACTGTTTTTT
.,TRBV6-1,17,TRBJ2-5,once,CASSGPRDNPYQETQYF,TGTGCCAGCAGTGGACCCCGGGACAACCCGTACCAAGAGACCCAGTACTTC
TRBD2,TRBV4-1,17,TRBJ2-3,.,CASSQGGLAGNTDTQYF,TGCGCCAGCAGCCAGGGGGGACTAGCGGGGAACACAGATACGCAGTATTTT
.,TRBV13,16,TRBJ2-4,.,CASSLLAGRGKNIQYF,TGTGCCAGCAGCTTATTGGCAGGGCGAGGCAAAAACATTCAGTACTTC
.,TRBV27,16,TRBJ2-2,.,CASRDRPRDNTGELFF,TGTGCCAGCAGGGACCGACCCCGGGATAACACCGGGGAGCTGTTTTTT
TRBD2,TRBV20-1,11,TRBJ2-3,once,CSASGGDTQYF,TGCAGTGCATCGGGGGGTGATACGCAGTATTTT